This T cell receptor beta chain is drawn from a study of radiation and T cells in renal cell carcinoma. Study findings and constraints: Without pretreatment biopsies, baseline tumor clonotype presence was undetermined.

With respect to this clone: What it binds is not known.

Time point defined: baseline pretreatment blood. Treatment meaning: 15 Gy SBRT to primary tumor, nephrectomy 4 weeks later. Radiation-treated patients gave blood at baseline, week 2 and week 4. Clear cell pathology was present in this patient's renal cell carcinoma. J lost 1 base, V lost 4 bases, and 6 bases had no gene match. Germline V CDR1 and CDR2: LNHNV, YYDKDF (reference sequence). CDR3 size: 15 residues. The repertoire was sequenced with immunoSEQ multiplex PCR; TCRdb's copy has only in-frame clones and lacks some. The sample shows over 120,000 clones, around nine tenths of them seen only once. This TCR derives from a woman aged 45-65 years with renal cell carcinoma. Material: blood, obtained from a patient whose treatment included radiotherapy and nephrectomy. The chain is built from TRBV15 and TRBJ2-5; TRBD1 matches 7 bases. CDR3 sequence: CATSNRGQRQETQYF. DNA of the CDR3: TGTGCCACCAGCAACCGGGGACAGCGCCAAGAGACCCAGTACTTC.